This TCR beta chain was obtained from a study of T cells after yellow fever vaccination. About the research overall: Fractions with few cells were prepared using SMART-Seq v4 Ultra Low Input.

This clonotype appeared many times. From the 5' RACE reads, TCRdb called clonotypes with MiXCR, one entry per CDR3 protein. The sample has about 69,000 distinct CDR3 sequences, around 6.2% seen once; the top ten hold less than 2.5%. The CDR3 extends over 15 amino acids. J lost 2 bases, V lost 3 bases, and 7 bases had no gene match. Germline lookup yields CDR1 DFQATT and CDR2 SNEGSKA (reference sequence). This TCR was recovered from a man in his late teens or twenties who received the YFV17D yellow fever vaccine. This material consisted of CD4+ T cells sorted from PBMCs, taken roughly 15 days after the first yellow fever vaccination. The chain combines TRBV20-1 with TRBJ2-5, with TRBD2 matching 9 bases. CDR3 sequence (DNA): TGCAGTGCTAGGAATAGCGGGGGCTCTCAAGAGACCCAGTACTTC. Translated: CSARNSGGSQETQYF.